This T cell receptor beta chain was sequenced in a study of breast tumors, draining lymph nodes, adjacent tissues. Study-wide results and caveats: Most tumor T cells seemingly derive from lymph node, then expand in tumor. The lymph node origin of tumor T cells was framed as consistent with a hypothesis, not demonstrated.

TCRdb redid the calling of the multiplex PCR reads with MiXCR, one entry per CDR3 protein. This sample has fewer than 25,000 distinct CDR3 sequences, with about 30% found just once. This clonotype was detected ten times or more. Its matching antigen is unknown. CDR3 length equals 16 residues. Germline V gene lookup returns CDR1 MNHNY and CDR2 SVGAGI (reference sequence). J gave up 16 bases and V 2 bases, and 13 bases lay outside the gene matches. The sequencing sample was made of breast tumor tissue. The receptor comes from a female donor with breast cancer. Some clones in this sample may be carry-over from other donors' samples. This chain uses TRBV6-6 with TRBJ2-1, with TRBD2 identical over 14 bases. The DNA for the CDR3 is TGTGCCAGCAGTTACGTGCACGGGACTAGCGGGAGTAGGATATTCTTC. As protein: CASSYVHGTSGSRIFF.